The clone carrying this TCR beta chain came up once. Germline loops: CDR1 KGHSH, CDR2 LQKENI. The CDR3 is 15 residues long. The ends were cut back, 3 bases at V and 5 bases at J, with 16 bases in the middle. This sample stems from a study of blood T cell repertoires in COVID-19. Turning to the study itself: Whether acute or convalescent, the COVID-19 samples came from the United States, Italy and Spain. The analysed material was cDNA or gDNA that came from T cells, B-cell-depleted T cells, or PBMCs.

Authors' analysis steps: How many nucleated cells were present was estimated from reference gene primer amplification. TCRdb's table, derived via immunoSEQ multiplex PCR, lists solely in-frame clones and lacks some. The V and J calls and clone size were taken over from that table, and D and trimming were inferred from the DNA. Among 130,000 to 150,000 clones listed, 80% were seen once. V is TRBV18 and J is TRBJ1-2, with a tentative D call TRBD1 (6 bases). Sequencing used peripheral blood. This clonotype originated in a man between 65 and 85 years old who had recovered from COVID-19. CDR3 protein: CASSPDAGALYGYTF. The CDR3 DNA reads as TGTGCCAGCTCACCTGACGCAGGGGCCTTATATGGCTACACCTTC.